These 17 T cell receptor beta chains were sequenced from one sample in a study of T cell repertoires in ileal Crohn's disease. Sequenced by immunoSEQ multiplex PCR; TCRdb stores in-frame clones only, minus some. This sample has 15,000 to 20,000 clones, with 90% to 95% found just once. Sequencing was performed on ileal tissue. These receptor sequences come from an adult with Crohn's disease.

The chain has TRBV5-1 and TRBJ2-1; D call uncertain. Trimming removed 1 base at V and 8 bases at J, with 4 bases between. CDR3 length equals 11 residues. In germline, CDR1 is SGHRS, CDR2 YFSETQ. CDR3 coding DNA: TGCGCCAGCAGCTTGTCTCATGAGCAGTTCTTC. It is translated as CASSLSHEQFF.

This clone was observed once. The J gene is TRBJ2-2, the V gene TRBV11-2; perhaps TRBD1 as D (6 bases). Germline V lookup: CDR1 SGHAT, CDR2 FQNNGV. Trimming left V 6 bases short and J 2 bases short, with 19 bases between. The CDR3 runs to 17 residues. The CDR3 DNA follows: TGTGCCAGCAGGCTCCGAGGTGGGGGCACCAACACCGGGGAGCTGTTTTTT. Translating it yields CASRLRGGGTNTGELFF.

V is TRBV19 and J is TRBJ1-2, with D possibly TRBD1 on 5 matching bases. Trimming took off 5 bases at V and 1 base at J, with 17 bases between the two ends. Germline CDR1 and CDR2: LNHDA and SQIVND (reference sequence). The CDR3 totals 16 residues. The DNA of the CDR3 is TGTGCCAGTAGTTCGAGGGACTCTTTCCATAACTATGGCTACACCTTC. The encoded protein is CASSSRDSFHNYGYTF.

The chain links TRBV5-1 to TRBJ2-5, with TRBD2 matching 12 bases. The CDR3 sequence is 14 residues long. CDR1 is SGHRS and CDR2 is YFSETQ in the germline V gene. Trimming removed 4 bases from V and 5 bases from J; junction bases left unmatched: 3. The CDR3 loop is CASSVTSGRETQYF. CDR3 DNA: TGCGCCAGCAGCGTCACTAGCGGGAGGGAGACCCAGTACTTC.

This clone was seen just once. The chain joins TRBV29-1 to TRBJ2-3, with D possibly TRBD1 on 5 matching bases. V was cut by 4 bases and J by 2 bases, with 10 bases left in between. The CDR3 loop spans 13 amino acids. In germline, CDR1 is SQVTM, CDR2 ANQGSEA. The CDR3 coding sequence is TGCAGCGTTGGGGGCGGAAACACAGATACGCAGTATTTT. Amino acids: CSVGGGNTDTQYF.

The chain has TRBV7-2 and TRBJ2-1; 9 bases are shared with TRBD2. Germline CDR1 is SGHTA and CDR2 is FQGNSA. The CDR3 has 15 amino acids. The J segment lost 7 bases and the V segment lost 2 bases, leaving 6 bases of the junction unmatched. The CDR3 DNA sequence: TGTGCCAGCAGCTTAAATGCGGGGGGGCGGAATGAGCAGTTCTTC. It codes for CASSLNAGGRNEQFF.

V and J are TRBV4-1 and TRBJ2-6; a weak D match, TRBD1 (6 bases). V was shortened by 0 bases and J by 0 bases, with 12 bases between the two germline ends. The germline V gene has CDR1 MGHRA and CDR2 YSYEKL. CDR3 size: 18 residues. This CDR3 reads CASSQDDRPLSGANVLTF. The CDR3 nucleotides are TGCGCCAGCAGCCAAGATGACAGGCCCCTCTCTGGGGCCAACGTCCTGACTTTC.

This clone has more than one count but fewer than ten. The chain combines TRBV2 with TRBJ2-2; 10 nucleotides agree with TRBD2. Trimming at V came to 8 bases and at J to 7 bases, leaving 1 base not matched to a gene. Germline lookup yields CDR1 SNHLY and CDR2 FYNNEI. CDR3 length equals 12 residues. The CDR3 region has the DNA TGTGCCAGCCGGACTAGCGGCGGGGAGCTGTTTTTT. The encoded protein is CASRTSGGELFF.

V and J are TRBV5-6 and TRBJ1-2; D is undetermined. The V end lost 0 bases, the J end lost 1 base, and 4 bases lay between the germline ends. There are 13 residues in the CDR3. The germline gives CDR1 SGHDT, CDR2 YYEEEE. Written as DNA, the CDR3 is TGTGCCAGCAGCTTGGGACATAACTATGGCTACACCTTC. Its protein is CASSLGHNYGYTF.

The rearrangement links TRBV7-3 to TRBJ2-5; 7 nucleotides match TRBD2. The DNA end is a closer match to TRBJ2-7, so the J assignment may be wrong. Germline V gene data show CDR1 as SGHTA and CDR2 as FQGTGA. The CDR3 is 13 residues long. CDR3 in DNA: TGTGCCAGCAGCCTGCGGGGGTATACCGAGCAGTACTTC. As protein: CASSLRGYTEQYF.

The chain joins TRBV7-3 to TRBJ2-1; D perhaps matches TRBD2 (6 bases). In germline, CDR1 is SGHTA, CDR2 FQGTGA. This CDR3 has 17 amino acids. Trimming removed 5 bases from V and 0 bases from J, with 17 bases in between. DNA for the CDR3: TGTGCCAGCAGCCCCCCCCCTGCGGGGTCCTCCTACAATGAGCAGTTCTTC. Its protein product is CASSPPPAGSSYNEQFF. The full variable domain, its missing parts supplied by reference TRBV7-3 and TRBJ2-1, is GAGVSQTPSNKVTEKGKYVELRCDPISGHTALYWYRQSLGQGPEFLIYFQGTGAADDSGLPNDRFFAVRPEGSVSTLKIQRTERGDSAVYLCASSPPPAGSSYNEQFFGPGTRLTVL.

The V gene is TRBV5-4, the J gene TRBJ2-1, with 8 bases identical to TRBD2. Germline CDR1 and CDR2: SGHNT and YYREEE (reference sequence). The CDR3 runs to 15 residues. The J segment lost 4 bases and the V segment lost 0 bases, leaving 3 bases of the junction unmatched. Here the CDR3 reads CASSLGRGAYNEQFF. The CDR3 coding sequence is TGTGCCAGCAGCTTGGGGCGGGGGGCATACAATGAGCAGTTCTTC.

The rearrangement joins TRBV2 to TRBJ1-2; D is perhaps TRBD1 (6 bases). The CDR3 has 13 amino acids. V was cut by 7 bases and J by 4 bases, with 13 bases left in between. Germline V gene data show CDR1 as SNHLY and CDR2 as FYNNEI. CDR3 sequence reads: CASIRQGLYGYTF. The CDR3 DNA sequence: TGTGCCAGCATAAGGCAGGGGCTCTATGGCTACACCTTC.

In DNA form, the CDR3 reads TGTGCCAGCAGCCTGGTAGGGAGGTCTACCGGGGAGCTGTTTTTT. Translated, it gives CASSLVGRSTGELFF. The V and J genes are TRBV7-9 and TRBJ2-2; D may be TRBD2 (6 bases). Trimming shortened V by 5 bases and J by 5 bases, and 15 bases separated the two germline ends. CDR1 is SEHNR and CDR2 is FQNEAQ in the germline V gene (reference sequence). The CDR3 is 15 amino acids.

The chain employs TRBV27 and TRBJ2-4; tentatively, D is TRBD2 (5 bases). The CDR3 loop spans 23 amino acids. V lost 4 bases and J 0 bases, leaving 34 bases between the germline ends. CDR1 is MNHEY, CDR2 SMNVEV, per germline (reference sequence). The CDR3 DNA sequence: TGTGCCAGCAGTTCTCTGCTCGACTACACTGACAACCGACCGGGGTTAGCCAAAAACATTCAGTACTTC. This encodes CASSSLLDYTDNRPGLAKNIQYF.

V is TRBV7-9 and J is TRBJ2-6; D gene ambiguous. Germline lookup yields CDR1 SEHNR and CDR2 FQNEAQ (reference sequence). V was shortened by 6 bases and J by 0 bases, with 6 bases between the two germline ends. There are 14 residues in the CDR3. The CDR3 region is CASSFNSGANVLTF. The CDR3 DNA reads TGTGCCAGCAGTTTTAACTCTGGGGCCAACGTCCTGACTTTC.

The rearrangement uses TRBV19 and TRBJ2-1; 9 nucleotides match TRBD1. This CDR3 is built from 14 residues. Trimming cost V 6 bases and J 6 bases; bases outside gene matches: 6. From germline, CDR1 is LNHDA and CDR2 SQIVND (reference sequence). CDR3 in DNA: TGTGCCAGTAGAACCGGGACAGGGCTCAATGAGCAGTTCTTC. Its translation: CASRTGTGLNEQFF.